This T cell receptor (beta chain) was retrieved from a study of CD8 T cells in Susac syndrome. Study as a whole: The sequenced Susac syndrome patients comprised roughly 6 with active disease and fewer than 10 in remission.

This clonotype was counted once. An amount of RNA that ranged from roughly 0.45 to 1 ug was reverse transcribed with random hexamers. A multiplex approach, immunoSEQ multiplex PCR, amplified TCR beta CDR3 across 54 Vbeta and 13 Jbeta. TCRdb re-derived calls from the immunoSEQ multiplex PCR reads in MiXCR, one entry per CDR3 protein. The sample contains about 190,000 distinct CDR3 sequences, under 97% of which appear only once. Germline V gives CDR1 DFQATT, CDR2 SNEGSKA (reference sequence). The V segment lost 6 bases and the J segment 2 bases; nucleotides outside the gene matches: 5. The CDR3 sequence is 13 residues long. TCR beta sequencing covered blood CD8+ and CD4+ T cells. The CD8+ and CD4+ T cells were isolated magnetically using a negative isolation approach, whereas the TEMRA cells were enriched by FACS.

The sample comprised CD4+ T cells from PBMCs. V and J are TRBV20-1 and TRBJ2-7; 9 bases are a match to TRBD2. This TCR was recovered from a human donor with Susac syndrome. The chain's CDR3 is CSAGSGGPYEQYF. CDR3 DNA sequence: TGCAGTGCGGGGAGCGGGGGGCCCTACGAGCAGTACTTC.